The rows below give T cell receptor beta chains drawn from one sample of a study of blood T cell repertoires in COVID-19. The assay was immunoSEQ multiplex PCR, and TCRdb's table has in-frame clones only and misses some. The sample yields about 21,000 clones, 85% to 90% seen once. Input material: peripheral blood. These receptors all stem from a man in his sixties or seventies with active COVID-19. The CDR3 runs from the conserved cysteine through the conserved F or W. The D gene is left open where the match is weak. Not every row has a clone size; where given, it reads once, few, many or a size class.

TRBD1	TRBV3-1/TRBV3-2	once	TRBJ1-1	TGTGCCAGCAGCCAGAAAGACAGGGGAACTGAAGCTTTCTTT	CASSQKDRGTEAFF
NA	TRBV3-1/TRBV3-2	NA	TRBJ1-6	TGTGCCAGCACCGGGGGACCGGGAAATTCACCCCTCCACTTT	CASTGGPGNSPLHF
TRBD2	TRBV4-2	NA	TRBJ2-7	TGTGCCAGCAGCCTCGACACCGGGGGGGTAAACGAGCAGTACTTC	CASSLDTGGVNEQYF
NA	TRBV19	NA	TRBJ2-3	TGTGCCAGTAGCCAGACTAGGGCAGATACGCAGTATTTT	CASSQTRADTQYF
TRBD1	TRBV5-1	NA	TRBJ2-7	TGCGCCAGCAGCTTGGATATGCGGACAGGGCTGGACTTC	CASSLDMRTGLDF
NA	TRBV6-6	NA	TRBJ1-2	TGTGCCAGCAGTAGGGAGACGGCCGGCTACACCTTC	CASSRETAGYTF
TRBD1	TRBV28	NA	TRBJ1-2	TGTGCCAGCAGTTACCAGGACAGGAACTATGGCTACACCTTC	CASSYQDRNYGYTF
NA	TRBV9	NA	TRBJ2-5	TGTGCCAGCAGCGTAGGGGCGGAGACTAAAGAGACCCAGTACTTC	CASSVGAETKETQYF
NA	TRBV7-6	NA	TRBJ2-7	TGTGCCAGCAGCCCCCGGCGGGGCAACTCCTACGAGCAGTACTTC	CASSPRRGNSYEQYF
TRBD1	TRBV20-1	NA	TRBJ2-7	TGCAGTGCTAGTGGCAGCGGGGGACAGGGGACATTTACGAACTACTACGAGCAGTACTTC	CSASGSGGQGTFTNYYEQYF
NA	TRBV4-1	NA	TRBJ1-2	TGCGCCAGCAGCCCCGGCTTGGGGCAGGGTGGCTACACCTTC	CASSPGLGQGGYTF
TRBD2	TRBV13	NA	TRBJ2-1	TGTGCCAGCAGCTGGGGACTAGCGGGAGTTAAGCTCGAGTTCTTC	CASSWGLAGVKLEFF
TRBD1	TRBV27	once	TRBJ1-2	TGTGCCAGCAGTTTAAAGGGGACAGGGGCCTACTATGGCTACACCTTC	CASSLKGTGAYYGYTF
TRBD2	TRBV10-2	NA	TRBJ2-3	TGCGCCAGCAGTGAGGGGACTAGTAAGGATACGCAGTATTTT	CASSEGTSKDTQYF
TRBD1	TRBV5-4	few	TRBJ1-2	TGTGCCAGCAGCCCCCCGACAGGGACCAACTATGGCTACACCTTC	CASSPPTGTNYGYTF
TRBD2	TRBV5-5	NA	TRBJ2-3	TGTGCCAGCAGCAGAACGTCCGGGGGGACCACAGATACGCAGTATTTT	CASSRTSGGTTDTQYF
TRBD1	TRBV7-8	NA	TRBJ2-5	TGTGCCAGCAGTTCCGGGACAGGGGGCAGTGAGACCCAGTACTTC	CASSSGTGGSETQYF
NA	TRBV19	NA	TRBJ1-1	TGTGCCAGTAGTAGTGACAGGTACCCTGGAGGCACTGAAGCTTTCTTT	CASSSDRYPGGTEAFF
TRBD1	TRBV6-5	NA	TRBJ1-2	TGTGCCAGCAGACCCCCCGACAGGGGCGGTGGCTACACCTTC	CASRPPDRGGGYTF
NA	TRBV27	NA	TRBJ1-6	TGTGCCAGCAGGGGGCCGTATAATTCACCCCTCCACTTT	CASRGPYNSPLHF
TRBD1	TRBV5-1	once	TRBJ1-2	TGCGCCAGCAGCTTGGACAGGGGGTCGCGGGGCTACACCTTC	CASSLDRGSRGYTF
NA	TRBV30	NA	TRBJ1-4	TGTGCCTGGAATCTGGCAGGTCCTAATGAAAAACTGTTTTTT	CAWNLAGPNEKLFF
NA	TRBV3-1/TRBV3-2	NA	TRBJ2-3	TGTGCCAGCAGCCCCCGGACTAGGGGGGGTACAGATACGCAGTATTTT	CASSPRTRGGTDTQYF
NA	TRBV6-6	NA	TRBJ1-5	TGTGCCAGCAGTCCTCTTTTTGACACCTATAGCAATCAGCCCCAGCATTTT	CASSPLFDTYSNQPQHF
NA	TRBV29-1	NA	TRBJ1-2	TGCAGCGTTGAAATCGGGGTAGGGCGTACCTATGGCTACACCTTC	CSVEIGVGRTYGYTF
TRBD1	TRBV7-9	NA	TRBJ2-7	TGTGCCAGCAACGCCGGGACAGGGAAAGTGAGGGGAGAGGAGCAGTACTTC	CASNAGTGKVRGEEQYF
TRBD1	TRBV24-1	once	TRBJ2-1	TGTGCCACCAGTGATCGGACAGGGGGCCTGACCTACAATGAGCAGTTCTTC	CATSDRTGGLTYNEQFF
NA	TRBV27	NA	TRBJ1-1	TGTGCCAGCAGTTTACTGGGGGCTCCGGGGACGAACACTGAAGCTTTCTTT	CASSLLGAPGTNTEAFF
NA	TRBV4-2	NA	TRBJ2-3	TGTGCCAGCAGCCAAGTCCTCGACTTCACAGATACGCAGTATTTT	CASSQVLDFTDTQYF
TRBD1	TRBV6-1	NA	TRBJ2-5	TGTGCCAGCAGTGAGACAGGGAGTGGAGAGACCCAGTACTTC	CASSETGSGETQYF
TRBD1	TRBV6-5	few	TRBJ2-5	TGTGCCAGCAGCCACAGGGGGCCAATTGAGACCCAGTACTTC	CASSHRGPIETQYF
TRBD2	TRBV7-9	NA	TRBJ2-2	TGTGCCAGCAGCTCCGGGGGGTTTTGGGCCGGGGAGCTGTTTTTT	CASSSGGFWAGELFF
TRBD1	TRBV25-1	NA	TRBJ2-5	TGTGCCAGCAGTGAATCCGCAGGACAGGGACAAGAGACCCAGTACTTC	CASSESAGQGQETQYF